This entry concerns a single T cell receptor (beta chain). Measured with immunoSEQ multiplex PCR; TCRdb has only the in-frame clones, and not every one. The sample shows roughly 660,000 clones, 85% to 90% of them seen only once. The record originates from a study of shared T cell receptors in the human thymus. The CDR3 is 14 amino acids. Germline CDR1 SGHDT, CDR2 YYEEEE. V was clipped by 3 bases and J by 1 base, with 10 bases between them. This sample was shared with a second study, whose subject was human thymus T cells. That report notes: Congenital heart defects were the reason for the corrective surgery that the donors, healthy Finnish infants, were having. Thymus specimens were resections from corrective heart surgery. What appeared biased in thymic and blood repertoires was the usage of V and J genes. Related research has reported that thymic repertoires overlap highly among unrelated individuals.

This receptor was obtained from a boy under three years old with a congenital heart defect. The sequencing input was thymocytes. The genes are TRBV5-6 and TRBJ1-1; weak D call: TRBD1 (6 bases). The CDR3 is CASSCQGTNTEAFF. As DNA, the CDR3 is TGTGCCAGCAGCTGCCAGGGGACGAACACTGAAGCTTTCTTT.